Presented here are 32 T cell receptor beta chains from one specimen sequenced in a study of shared clonotypes between healthy human individuals. Only in-frame clones appear in the TCRdb table, and some are missing; sequencing was by immunoSEQ multiplex PCR. This sample has 2 million to 2.5 million clones, with around 95% found just once. The sample comprised naive CD4+ T cells sorted from blood. Documented subset: CD45RA+ positively selected. The origin of the receptors is a man between 18 and 35 years old in good health.

The chain combines TRBV30 with TRBJ1-4; TRBD1 matches at 7 bases. V dropped 3 bases and J dropped 5; count of bases not matched to a gene: 9. The CDR3 is 15 amino acids. Looked up from germline, CDR1 is GTSNPN and CDR2 is SVGIG (reference sequence). This CDR3 reads CAWSDLTGRNEKLFF. The CDR3 region has the DNA TGTGCCTGGAGCGACTTGACAGGGAGGAATGAAAAACTGTTTTTT.

J is TRBJ2-7 and V is TRBV14, with TRBD1 as a possible D gene (5 bases). The V and J ends lost 4 bases and 1 base respectively, with 11 bases between them. The CDR3 is 14 amino acids. The germline gives CDR1 SGHDN, CDR2 FVKESK. CDR3 residues: CASSPETASYEQYF. The CDR3 nucleotides are TGTGCCAGCAGCCCTGAGACAGCTTCCTACGAGCAGTACTTC.

The DNA for the CDR3 is TGTGCCAGCAGCCGGGACAGGGTTTACAATGAGCAGTTCTTC. Translation: CASSRDRVYNEQFF. The J gene is TRBJ2-1, the V gene TRBV6-1; TRBD1 aligns across 9 bases. The CDR3 totals 14 residues. Germline lookup yields CDR1 MNHNS and CDR2 SASEGT. J gave up 4 bases and V 6 bases, and 4 bases lay outside the gene matches.

V is TRBV5-4 and J is TRBJ2-7, with TRBD2 identical over 9 bases. V was clipped by 4 bases and J by 4 bases; unmatched bases: 9. This CDR3 has 15 amino acids. Germline V lookup: CDR1 SGHNT, CDR2 YYREEE (reference sequence). The CDR3, as DNA: TGTGCCAGCAGCCCGGGAGGCGGGGGGGCTTACGAGCAGTACTTC. The encoded protein is CASSPGGGGAYEQYF. Drawing the rest from reference TRBV5-4 and TRBJ2-7, the complete variable domain is ETGVTQSPTHLIKTRGQQVTLRCSSQSGHNTVSWYQQALGQGPQFIFQYYREEENGRGNFPPRFSGLQFPNYSSELNVNALELDDSALYLCASSPGGGGAYEQYFGPGTRLTVT.

The chain recombines TRBV13 with TRBJ2-3; D could derive from TRBD1 or TRBD2 (6 bases each). Trimming left V 4 bases short and J 0 bases short, with 8 bases between. Germline CDR1 is PRHDT and CDR2 is FYEKMQ (reference sequence). The CDR3 extends over 14 amino acids. The CDR3 spells CASSWGASTDTQYF. DNA of the CDR3: TGTGCCAGCAGCTGGGGGGCTAGCACAGATACGCAGTATTTT.

This chain links TRBV19 with TRBJ1-2, with TRBD1 as a possible D gene (5 bases). The CDR3 contains 18 residues. In germline, CDR1 is LNHDA, CDR2 SQIVND (reference sequence). V was pared by 5 bases and J by 1 base, with 23 bases between. The CDR3 nucleotides are TGTGCCAGTAGTCCGAGACAGACCCTACCTACCAATAACTATGGCTACACCTTC. It specifies CASSPRQTLPTNNYGYTF.

This chain links TRBV7-9 with TRBJ2-2, with TRBD1 matching 7 bases. Germline CDR1 is SEHNR and CDR2 is FQNEAQ (reference sequence). CDR3 length equals 15 residues. V lost 4 bases to trimming and J lost 9 bases; unmatched junction nucleotides: 11. CDR3 loop: CASSSGTAATRELFF. The CDR3 DNA reads TGTGCCAGCAGCTCCGGGACAGCTGCGACGAGGGAGCTGTTTTTT.

This chain connects TRBV27 to TRBJ1-6, with D perhaps TRBD1 (5 bases). V was pared by 1 base and J by 0 bases, with 19 bases between. This CDR3 contains 20 residues. The germline V gene encodes CDR1 MNHEY and CDR2 SMNVEV (reference sequence). CDR3 in DNA: TGTGCCAGCAGTTTATGGGGCAATACCAGTGCTAGCTCCTATAATTCACCCCTCCACTTT. As protein: CASSLWGNTSASSYNSPLHF.

The rearrangement links TRBV25-1 to TRBJ1-4, with D hard to call. The germline V gene encodes CDR1 MGHDK and CDR2 SYGVNS. Trimming shortened V by 6 bases and J by 4 bases, and 6 bases separated the two germline ends. The CDR3 totals 12 residues. In DNA form, the CDR3 reads TGTGCCAGCAGGAGGGATAATGAAAAACTGTTTTTT. It is translated as CASRRDNEKLFF.

Comments on this clone: This same CDR3 is encoded by further DNA sequences in the sample. The rearrangement joins TRBV7-9 to TRBJ1-4; 9 bases are shared with TRBD1. The CDR3 loop spans 14 amino acids. Germline-derived CDR1 and CDR2 are SEHNR and FQNEAQ (reference sequence). V trimming: 3 bases; J trimming: 8 bases; junction bases outside the gene matches: 4. CDR3 sequence (DNA): TGTGCCAGCAGCTTGGGGACAGGGAGAGAAAAACTGTTTTTT. Translated: CASSLGTGREKLFF.

The chain has TRBV7-2 and TRBJ1-2; D gene unclear. Germline V gives CDR1 SGHTA, CDR2 FQGNSA. V was trimmed by 4 bases and J by 8 bases, leaving 20 bases between them. This CDR3 is built from 15 residues. CDR3 nucleotide sequence: TGTGCCAGCAGCTCGACCTTTGAGGGCCAAGGAGGCTACACCTTC. This gives the protein CASSSTFEGQGGYTF. Filled out from reference TRBV7-2 and TRBJ1-2, the complete variable domain reads GAGVSQSPSNKVTEKGKDVELRCDPISGHTALYWYRQSLGQGLEFLIYFQGNSAPDKSGLPSDRFSAERTGGSVSTLTIQRTQQEDSAVYLCASSSTFEGQGGYTFGSGTRLTVV.

This clone appeared a single time. The chain employs TRBV5-4 and TRBJ2-5; no definite D call. CDR1 and CDR2 from the germline V gene are SGHNT and YYREEE (reference sequence). Trimming left V 1 base short and J 1 base short, with 5 bases between. This CDR3 is built from 13 residues. Written as DNA, the CDR3 is TGTGCCAGCAGCTTGTCTACCCAAGAGACCCAGTACTTC. This translates into CASSLSTQETQYF.

J is TRBJ2-1 and V is TRBV30; 8 bases fit TRBD2. CDR1 is GTSNPN and CDR2 is SVGIG in the germline V gene (reference sequence). This CDR3 region has 16 residues. With 2 bases clipped from V and 0 bases from J, the junction kept 6 bases outside the gene matches. In DNA, the CDR3 is TGTGCCTGGAGTACGACTAGCGAGAGCTCCTACAATGAGCAGTTCTTC. Amino acid sequence: CAWSTTSESSYNEQFF. The entire variable domain, with the rest obtained from reference TRBV30 and TRBJ2-1, is as follows: SQTIHQWPATLVQPVGSPLSLECTVEGTSNPNLYWYRQAAGRGLQLLFYSVGIGQISSEVPQNLSASRPQDRQFILSSKKLLLSDSGFYLCAWSTTSESSYNEQFFGPGTRLTVL.

Notes on this clone: Other DNA sequences in the same sample also yield this CDR3. The chain couples TRBV5-1 to TRBJ1-5, with a tentative D call TRBD1 (6 bases). The germline V and J ends were trimmed by 4 bases and 1 base, with 9 bases remaining between them. Germline V gene data show CDR1 as SGHRS and CDR2 as YFSETQ. The CDR3 is made up of 14 amino acids. The CDR3 DNA reads as TGCGCCAGCAGCCCCGGACAGAGCAATCAGCCCCAGCATTTT. It encodes CASSPGQSNQPQHF.

The chain recombines TRBV5-1 with TRBJ2-3; D unclear. The CDR3 runs 13 residues. CDR1 is SGHRS and CDR2 is YFSETQ in the germline V gene. Trimming removed 4 bases at V and 2 bases at J, with 8 bases between. DNA for the CDR3: TGCGCCAGCAGCGAATACTCCACAGATACGCAGTATTTT. This sequence encodes CASSEYSTDTQYF.

The chain has TRBV27 and TRBJ1-5; 8 positions agree with TRBD1. V dropped 3 bases and J dropped 7; count of bases not matched to a gene: 8. The CDR3 extends over 15 amino acids. The germline V gene encodes CDR1 MNHEY and CDR2 SMNVEV (reference sequence). This chain's CDR3 is CASSLQGQVGQPQHF. The CDR3 nucleotides read TGTGCCAGCAGTTTGCAGGGACAGGTAGGCCAGCCCCAGCATTTT.

The table lists this clone with a count of one. The chain has TRBV7-6 and TRBJ2-1; 9 nucleotides line up with TRBD2. The CDR3 runs to 14 residues. Germline CDR1 is SGHVS and CDR2 is FNYEAQ. Trimming cost V 3 bases and J 7 bases; bases outside gene matches: 4. The CDR3 DNA reads as TGTGCCAGCAGCTTTAGCGGGGGAGGGAATGAGCAGTTCTTC. It codes for CASSFSGGGNEQFF.

The CDR3, as DNA: TGTGCCAGTAGTATCCTCCCGGGACTAGCAACGACAGATACGCAGTATTTT. It yields the protein CASSILPGLATTDTQYF. This chain links TRBV19 with TRBJ2-3; 9 positions agree with TRBD2. This CDR3 has 17 amino acids. V shed 3 bases and J 3 bases; nucleotides not matched to a gene: 10. Germline assignment: CDR1 LNHDA and CDR2 SQIVND (reference sequence).

V usage is TRBV6-6 and J usage is TRBJ2-2; TRBD1 matches 7 bases. Germline lookup yields CDR1 MNHNY and CDR2 SVGAGI (reference sequence). Trimming took 11 bases from V and 2 from J; bases not matched to a gene: 5. CDR3 length: 13 residues. The CDR3 loop reads CASGTANTGELFF. CDR3 DNA sequence: TGTGCCTCCGGGACAGCCAACACCGGGGAGCTGTTTTTT.

The chain links TRBV6-4 to TRBJ2-1; D remains ambiguous. Looked up from germline, CDR1 is MRHNA and CDR2 is SNTAGT. This CDR3 spans 15 amino acids. V lost 6 bases to trimming and J lost 5 bases, with 17 bases between them. The CDR3 coding sequence is TGTGCCAGCAGCGAACAGCCGTTGGGGAACAATGAGCAGTTCTTC. Amino acid sequence: CASSEQPLGNNEQFF.

This clone was seen only once. The rearrangement links TRBV7-2 to TRBJ2-7; 7 positions match TRBD2. Trimming took 5 bases from V and 7 from J; bases not matched to a gene: 11. CDR3 length: 14 amino acids. Germline V gene lookup returns CDR1 SGHTA and CDR2 FQGNSA. The CDR3 here is CASSIGTTSGEQYF. In DNA, the CDR3 is TGTGCCAGCAGCATAGGGACTACGTCGGGGGAGCAGTACTTC.

The rearrangement uses TRBV6-1 and TRBJ1-2; D uncertain. The CDR3 extends over 13 amino acids. V lost 2 bases and J 5 bases, leaving 9 bases between the germline ends. The germline gives CDR1 MNHNS, CDR2 SASEGT. For the CDR3, the DNA is TGTGCCAGCAGTGAAAGTCCGGAATATGGCTACACCTTC. Translating gives CASSESPEYGYTF.

The chain has TRBV25-1 and TRBJ2-5; D uncertain. This CDR3 has 15 amino acids. Germline-derived CDR1 and CDR2 are MGHDK and SYGVNS. The V gene lost 4 bases and the J gene lost 1 base, with 13 bases spanning the gap. The CDR3 here is CASSAIGEFQETQYF. CDR3 DNA sequence: TGTGCCAGCAGTGCAATTGGAGAATTCCAAGAGACCCAGTACTTC.

This sequence joins TRBV7-9 and TRBJ2-5; unclear D gene. V was cut by 6 bases and J by 5 bases, with 13 bases left in between. The CDR3 is 13 residues long. The germline V gene has CDR1 SEHNR and CDR2 FQNEAQ (reference sequence). In DNA form, the CDR3 reads TGTGCCAGCAGTATTCAAGGTGGGGAGACCCAGTACTTC. It is translated as CASSIQGGETQYF.

The chain combines TRBV12-5 with TRBJ2-1; 7 bases align to TRBD1. The V segment lost 7 bases and the J segment 1 base; nucleotides outside the gene matches: 7. This CDR3 has 15 amino acids. The germline V gene encodes CDR1 LGHNT and CDR2 FRNRAP. The chain's CDR3 is CASAVDRASYNEQFF. CDR3 DNA: TGTGCTAGTGCCGTAGACAGGGCTTCCTACAATGAGCAGTTCTTC.

The rearrangement links TRBV6-6 to TRBJ2-3, with D uncertain. Germline V gene lookup returns CDR1 MNHNY and CDR2 SVGAGI (reference sequence). The V end was cut by 2 bases, the J end by 2 bases, with 8 bases between. The CDR3 loop spans 14 amino acids. CDR3 region: CASSYGQFTDTQYF. Here the CDR3 DNA reads TGTGCCAGCAGTTACGGGCAGTTCACAGATACGCAGTATTTT.

CDR3 sequence (DNA): TGTGCCAGCAGTTTCTATGTTTCAGCAACTAATGAAAAACTGTTTTTT. This translates into CASSFYVSATNEKLFF. This sequence joins TRBV28 and TRBJ1-4; D not certain. CDR1 and CDR2 (germline): MDHEN, SYDVKM. CDR3 length: 16 residues. V lost 3 bases to trimming and J lost 0 bases, with 11 bases between them.

The chain joins TRBV21-1 to TRBJ2-3; the table calls TRBD2, which could not be checked here. TRBV21-1 is recorded as a pseudogene. The CDR3 spans 16 residues. CDR3 bases: TGTGCCACCCCACCAGGAGGAGCGGGAAGCACAGATACGCAGTATTTT. It is translated as CATPPGGAGSTDTQYF.

Remarks on this clone: The same CDR3 also results from other DNA sequences found in this sample. The V and J genes are TRBV18 and TRBJ2-7; the match to TRBD1 covers 8 bases. Germline CDR1 and CDR2: KGHSH and LQKENI. The CDR3 is made up of 14 amino acids. After removal of 2 bases from V and 0 bases from J, the junction contained 0 bases not matched to a gene. CDR3 in DNA: TGTGCCAGCTCACCAGACAGGGGCTCCTACGAGCAGTACTTC. As protein: CASSPDRGSYEQYF.

This rearrangement joins TRBV18 to TRBJ2-5; 11 bases align to TRBD2. V gave up 6 bases and J gave up 0 bases; unmatched junction bases: 12. CDR1 and CDR2 (germline): KGHSH, LQKENI. The CDR3 spans 18 residues. In nucleotides, the CDR3 is TGTGCCAGCTCCCCAGGACGGGGACTAGCGGAGTACCAAGAGACCCAGTACTTC. It yields the protein CASSPGRGLAEYQETQYF.

This chain links TRBV9 with TRBJ2-6; 8 bases fit TRBD2. The ends lost 0 bases at V and 0 bases at J; junction bases unmatched: 5. Germline values: CDR1 SGDLS, CDR2 YYNGEE. This CDR3 is 18 amino acids long. CDR3 DNA: TGTGCCAGCAGCGTAGACTTCGCGGGAGGCTCTGGGGCCAACGTCCTGACTTTC. It yields the protein CASSVDFAGGSGANVLTF.

The chain combines TRBV7-9 with TRBJ1-4, with a tentative D call TRBD1 (5 bases). Germline V gene lookup returns CDR1 SEHNR and CDR2 FQNEAQ (reference sequence). V shed 3 bases and J shed 7 bases, with 18 bases lying between them. The CDR3 loop spans 16 amino acids. CDR3 residues: CASSFQGSISGEKLFF. The DNA for the CDR3 is TGTGCCAGCAGCTTCCAGGGTTCGATTTCCGGTGAAAAACTGTTTTTT.